The sequence of this T cell receptor beta chain was determined in a study of T cell responses to AZD1222 COVID-19 vaccine. As for the study in general: Second-dose schedules of about 4 or about 12 weeks were combined.

The protocol was immunoSEQ multiplex PCR, while the TCRdb copy is restricted to in-frame clones and leaves out a portion. The sample includes 95,000 to 150,000 clones, approximately 90% of them seen just once. This CDR3 region has 18 residues. From germline, CDR1 is SGHRS and CDR2 YFSETQ. V was pared by 0 bases and J by 2 bases, with 8 bases of the junction left unmatched. General observations from the study: Vaccine-associated CD4 TCRs spanned spike, dominant at 160-218 and 743-854. In the spike-specific TCR repertoire, nearly half reportedly target unmutated variant regions. Clonal diversity was possibly underestimated, and the donors were mostly white British, with more females.

Points on this clone: Its specificity is unknown.

The rearrangement links TRBV5-1 to TRBJ2-2; the match to TRBD1 covers 9 bases. The specimen comprised peripheral blood, sampled on day 0 of AZD1222 vaccination. This sequence originates from an adult in good health. The CDR3 protein is CASSLGTGVAINTGELFF. The CDR3 DNA is TGCGCCAGCAGCTTGGGGACAGGGGTTGCTATTAACACCGGGGAGCTGTTTTTT. Supplemented by reference TRBV5-1 and TRBJ2-2, the full variable domain reads KAGVTQTPRYLIKTRGQQVTLSCSPISGHRSVSWYQQTPGQGLQFLFEYFSETQRNKGNFPGRFSGRQFSNSRSEMNVSTLELGDSALYLCASSLGTGVAINTGELFFGEGSRLTVL.